A selection of T cell receptor beta chains follows, all from one sample in a study of blood T cell repertoires in COVID-19. TCRdb keeps only in-frame clones here, not all; method: immunoSEQ multiplex PCR. The sample lists about 180,000 clones; 88% were seen once. Sequencing was done on a sample of peripheral blood. Receptor source: a woman aged 25 to 39 with acute or convalescent COVID-19. Each CDR3 is given with its conserved first and last residue. D genes are given only for firm matches. Size is stated for part of the rows, as once, few or many counts, or as a class when the clone is expanded.

j_gene | v_gene | d_gene | abundance | CDR3aa | CDR3nt
TRBJ2-7 | TRBV20-1 | . | few | CSARQEYEQYF | TGCAGTGCCAGACAGGAATACGAGCAGTACTTC
TRBJ2-5 | TRBV12-3/TRBV12-4 | . | . | CASSQGRRETQYF | TGTGCCAGCAGCCAGGGTAGGAGAGAGACCCAGTACTTC
TRBJ1-3 | TRBV5-6 | . | . | CASSLVDTIYF | TGTGCCAGCAGCTTGGTAGACACCATATATTTT
TRBJ2-2 | TRBV7-2 | . | . | CASSLTSVQGTGELFF | TGTGCCAGCAGCTTAACTAGCGTCCAGGGGACCGGGGAGCTGTTTTTT
TRBJ1-4 | TRBV5-4 | . | . | CASSLDPGADEKLFF | TGTGCCAGCAGCTTGGATCCAGGGGCGGATGAAAAACTGTTTTTT
TRBJ2-5 | TRBV5-1 | . | . | CASSLTGNREETQYF | TGCGCCAGCAGCTTAACGGGGAATCGGGAGGAGACCCAGTACTTC
TRBJ1-1 | TRBV5-1 | TRBD1 | . | CASSAQTGWNEAFF | TGCGCCAGCAGCGCCCAGACAGGGTGGAATGAAGCTTTCTTT
TRBJ1-6 | TRBV5-1 | TRBD1 | . | CASSPGTVSYNSPLHF | TGCGCCAGCAGCCCTGGGACAGTCTCCTATAATTCACCCCTCCACTTT
TRBJ2-1 | TRBV12-5 | TRBD2 | few | CASGRSGKEEQFF | TGTGCTAGTGGTCGTAGCGGGAAGGAAGAGCAGTTCTTC
TRBJ1-3 | TRBV3-1/TRBV3-2 | . | . | CASSSDRGNTIYF | TGTGCCAGCAGCTCAGACAGAGGAAACACCATATATTTT
TRBJ2-2 | TRBV12-5 | . | . | CASEPGSGAGELFF | TGTGCTAGTGAACCCGGGAGTGGGGCCGGGGAGCTGTTTTTT
TRBJ2-1 | TRBV28 | . | . | CASSFGAGSYNEQFF | TGTGCCAGCAGTTTTGGCGCGGGATCCTACAATGAGCAGTTCTTC
TRBJ2-1 | TRBV20-1 | . | . | CSASRGRYDNEQFF | TGCAGTGCTAGTCGGGGGAGGTATGACAATGAGCAGTTCTTC
TRBJ2-3 | TRBV2 | . | . | CASLRAGYTQYF | TGTGCCAGCTTACGAGCAGGGTATACGCAGTATTTT
TRBJ2-1 | TRBV5-1 | TRBD2 | . | CASSWVEREGLYNEQFF | TGCGCCAGCAGCTGGGTGGAGCGGGAAGGCCTATACAATGAGCAGTTCTTC
TRBJ2-5 | TRBV7-9 | TRBD1 | . | CASSLVPGQGTEETQYF | TGTGCCAGCAGCTTAGTGCCGGGACAGGGGACCGAGGAGACCCAGTACTTC
TRBJ1-5 | TRBV6-5 | . | . | CASSYREDQPQHF | TGTGCCAGCAGTTACAGGGAGGATCAGCCCCAGCATTTT
TRBJ2-7 | TRBV6-2/TRBV6-3 | . | . | CASSARYQGSSYEQYF | TGTGCCAGCAGTGCTAGATATCAGGGGAGCTCCTACGAGCAGTACTTC
TRBJ2-1 | TRBV19 | . | few | CASSIIAENNEQFF | TGTGCCAGTAGTATTATAGCGGAAAACAATGAGCAGTTCTTC
TRBJ1-3 | TRBV2 | . | . | CASSAASRDSGNTIYF | TGTGCCAGCAGTGCCGCTAGCCGTGACTCTGGAAACACCATATATTTT
TRBJ2-5 | TRBV30 | TRBD2 | . | CAWSPGGVQETQYF | TGTGCCTGGAGCCCCGGGGGGGTCCAAGAGACCCAGTACTTC
TRBJ2-7 | TRBV18 | . | . | CASSPRTTNSYEQYF | TGTGCCAGCTCACCTAGGACAACCAACTCCTACGAGCAGTACTTC
TRBJ2-1 | TRBV29-1 | . | . | CSWWEGGPTNEQFF | TGCAGCTGGTGGGAAGGAGGGCCTACGAATGAGCAGTTCTTC
TRBJ2-3 | TRBV27 | . | . | CASSFNDYTGQYF | TGTGCCAGCAGTTTCAATGATTATACGGGGCAGTATTTT
TRBJ1-1 | TRBV21-1 | . | . | CASSKKGNREGTEAFF | TGTGCCAGCAGCAAAAAGGGGAACCGGGAGGGCACTGAAGCTTTCTTT
TRBJ2-7 | TRBV6-6 | . | . | CASSYSGSLYEQYF | TGTGCCAGCAGTTACTCCGGGTCTCTCTACGAGCAGTACTTC
TRBJ1-1 | TRBV28 | . | . | CASSLGGGNTEAFF | TGTGCCAGCAGTTTGGGCGGAGGGAACACTGAAGCTTTCTTT
TRBJ1-5 | TRBV15 | . | . | CATSRDTGSQPQHF | TGTGCCACCAGCAGAGACACGGGGTCCCAGCCCCAGCATTTT
TRBJ2-1 | TRBV30 | TRBD2 | . | CAWTLSAGTSLGEQFF | TGTGCCTGGACCCTCTCAGCGGGGACCTCCTTAGGGGAGCAGTTCTTC
TRBJ2-5 | TRBV6-5 | . | . | CASSYSRQISQETQYF | TGTGCCAGCAGTTACTCGAGACAAATTTCGCAAGAGACCCAGTACTTC
TRBJ1-1 | TRBV28 | TRBD1 | . | CASSLGQVPQAFF | TGTGCCAGCAGTTTGGGACAGGTGCCGCAAGCTTTCTTT
TRBJ2-2 | TRBV7-9 | . | . | CASSLIRPTGELFF | TGTGCCAGCAGCTTAATCAGGCCAACCGGGGAGCTGTTTTTT
TRBJ2-7 | TRBV7-8 | TRBD1 | . | CASSPWDRAIHEQYF | TGTGCCAGCAGCCCATGGGACAGGGCGATCCACGAGCAGTACTTC
TRBJ2-1 | TRBV19 | TRBD2 | few | CASSDRTSGSSLTYNEQFF | TGTGCCAGTAGTGATCGGACTAGCGGGAGTTCCCTTACCTACAATGAGCAGTTCTTC
TRBJ1-4 | TRBV25-1 | TRBD1 | once | CASSVGQGVGKLFF | TGTGCCAGCAGTGTAGGACAGGGGGTAGGAAAACTGTTTTTT
TRBJ2-5 | TRBV29-1 | TRBD1 | . | CSVGEETGPQETQYF | TGCAGCGTTGGAGAGGAGACAGGGCCTCAAGAGACCCAGTACTTC
TRBJ2-5 | TRBV11-3 | TRBD2 | once | CASSKGLAEETQYF | TGTGCCAGCAGCAAGGGACTAGCGGAAGAGACCCAGTACTTC
TRBJ1-1 | TRBV19 | . | . | CASSIGRRRNTEAFF | TGTGCCAGTAGTATAGGGAGACGAAGAAACACTGAAGCTTTCTTT
TRBJ1-2 | TRBV2 | . | . | CASSESGGYDGYTF | TGTGCCAGCAGTGAGTCAGGTGGTTACGATGGCTACACCTTC
TRBJ2-2 | TRBV29-1 | . | . | CSVGGMHPGELFF | TGCAGCGTTGGAGGGATGCACCCCGGGGAGCTGTTTTTT
TRBJ1-4 | TRBV6-5 | TRBD1 | . | CASSTSGGPYEKLFF | TGTGCCAGCAGTACGTCAGGGGGACCCTATGAAAAACTGTTTTTT
TRBJ2-7 | TRBV5-4 | TRBD1 | . | CASSSRDSSYEQYF | TGTGCCAGCAGCTCCCGGGACAGTTCTTACGAGCAGTACTTC
TRBJ2-2 | TRBV7-8 | . | . | CASSQAAGELFF | TGTGCCAGCAGCCAGGCGGCCGGGGAGCTGTTTTTT
TRBJ2-3 | TRBV24-1 | . | . | CATSDLQGVRDTQYF | TGTGCCACCAGTGATTTGCAGGGCGTACGGGATACGCAGTATTTT
TRBJ1-1 | TRBV10-1 | . | . | CATSFDMNTEAFF | TGCGCCACCTCTTTCGACATGAACACTGAAGCTTTCTTT
TRBJ2-2 | TRBV2 | . | . | CASRDAGELFF | TGTGCCAGTAGAGATGCCGGGGAGCTGTTTTTT
TRBJ2-3 | TRBV10-3 | TRBD2 | . | CAISESPAGASDTQYF | TGTGCCATCAGTGAGTCGCCAGCGGGAGCTTCAGATACGCAGTATTTT
TRBJ2-5 | TRBV29-1 | . | . | CSVERGYQETQYF | TGCAGCGTTGAACGAGGCTACCAAGAGACCCAGTACTTC
TRBJ2-7 | TRBV9 | . | once | CASSVGGRTYEQYF | TGTGCCAGCAGCGTAGGGGGGCGAACCTACGAGCAGTACTTC
TRBJ1-4 | TRBV9 | . | . | CASSGEEEKLFF | TGTGCCAGCAGCGGGGAGGAAGAAAAACTGTTTTTT
TRBJ1-6 | TRBV7-9 | . | . | CASSSGRANSPLHF | TGTGCCAGCAGCTCGGGCAGGGCGAATTCACCCCTCCACTTT
TRBJ1-3 | TRBV28 | TRBD1 | . | CASREAGTGGNTIYF | TGTGCCAGCAGAGAAGCCGGGACAGGTGGAAACACCATATATTTT
TRBJ2-7 | TRBV30 | . | . | CAWSGRAGSVHEQYF | TGTGCCTGGAGTGGAAGGGCGGGATCGGTCCACGAGCAGTACTTC
TRBJ1-2 | TRBV19 | . | . | CASSTGLGQIDGYTF | TGTGCCAGTAGTACAGGCCTCGGACAGATTGATGGCTACACCTTC
TRBJ2-3 | TRBV3-1/TRBV3-2 | . | . | CASSSGGVDTQYF | TGTGCCAGCAGTTCGGGGGGCGTAGATACGCAGTATTTT
TRBJ2-1 | TRBV5-1 | . | . | CASSLVSSGYNEQFF | TGCGCCAGCAGCTTGGTTAGCTCCGGTTACAATGAGCAGTTCTTC
TRBJ2-7 | TRBV20-1 | . | . | CSATSQGQYF | TGCAGTGCTACCTCTCAGGGGCAGTACTTC
TRBJ2-5 | TRBV9 | . | . | CASSPRGGGYQETQYF | TGTGCCAGCAGCCCAAGAGGGGGAGGGTACCAAGAGACCCAGTACTTC
TRBJ2-5 | TRBV7-2 | TRBD2 | . | CASSPPKLAGGRETQYF | TGTGCCAGCAGCCCCCCCAAGCTAGCGGGAGGTCGAGAGACCCAGTACTTC